This TCR beta chain was documented in a study of blood T cell repertoires in COVID-19. Study-wide context: Italy, Spain and the United States were the sources of the convalescent and acute COVID-19 samples. Nucleic acid was either cDNA or gDNA, and it came from T cells, B-cell-depleted T cells, or PBMCs.

In the source study's methods: Reference gene primers were amplified, and this amplification served to estimate nucleated cell counts. Generated by immunoSEQ multiplex PCR, the TCRdb table keeps only in-frame clones and is missing some. The V and J calls and clone size were taken over from that table, and D and trimming were inferred from the DNA. The sample consists of 60,000 to 80,000 clones, roughly 80% of them appearing once. The CDR3 has 15 amino acids. Germline CDR1 and CDR2: MNHEY and SVGAGI. After removal of 6 bases from V and 1 base from J, the junction contained 7 bases not matched to a gene.

Sequences were obtained from peripheral blood. The chain employs TRBV6-5 and TRBJ1-1, with 8 bases lining up with TRBD1. This clonotype was obtained from a man in his fifties or sixties with active COVID-19. This CDR3 reads CASRRQGARNTEAFF. DNA for the CDR3: TGTGCCAGCAGACGCCAGGGGGCCCGGAACACTGAAGCTTTCTTT.